Listed here are 9 T cell receptor beta chains from one sample, sequenced in a study of cytomegalovirus exposure and HLA in healthy donors. Here immunoSEQ multiplex PCR was the method, and the copy in TCRdb shows in-frame clones only, minus some. The sample has about 160,000 clones, about 90% seen once. Input material: PBMCs. All receptors come from a woman between 18 and 29 years old in good health and CMV-seropositive.

V usage is TRBV6-1 and J usage is TRBJ1-1; tentatively, D is TRBD1 (5 bases). The germline CDR1 and CDR2 sequences are MNHNS and SASEGT. CDR3 length equals 15 residues. Trimming pared 2 bases from V and 2 bases from J, leaving 12 bases between. The CDR3 here is CASSEIRQINTEAFF. CDR3 in DNA: TGTGCCAGCAGTGAAATAAGACAGATTAACACTGAAGCTTTCTTT.

This chain joins TRBV10-2 and TRBJ2-2, with D tentatively TRBD2 (5 bases). From germline, CDR1 is WSHSY and CDR2 SAAADI. There are 14 residues in the CDR3. With 5 bases removed from V and 10 bases from J, the gap between germline ends came to 17 bases. The CDR3 protein is CASSWVGVLEELFF. CDR3 coding DNA: TGCGCCAGCAGTTGGGTCGGGGTCCTGGAGGAGCTGTTTTTT.

J is TRBJ2-4 and V is TRBV6-4; D may be TRBD1 (6 bases). With 2 bases removed from V and 5 bases from J, the gap between germline ends came to 10 bases. The CDR3 runs to 14 residues. Germline V lookup: CDR1 MRHNA, CDR2 SNTAGT. The CDR3 here is CASSDGAGENIQYF. The DNA of the CDR3 is TGTGCCAGCAGTGACGGGGCAGGGGAAAACATTCAGTACTTC.

The V call is TRBV2, the J call TRBJ2-1; 9 bases align to TRBD1. This CDR3 is built from 15 residues. Germline V gives CDR1 SNHLY, CDR2 FYNNEI. The V and J ends lost 6 bases and 3 bases, in that order; junction bases with no gene match: 6. The CDR3 nucleotides are TGTGCCAGCAGCCGGGGACAGGGAGTCTACAATGAGCAGTTCTTC. Amino acid sequence: CASSRGQGVYNEQFF.

The rearrangement links TRBV6-5 to TRBJ2-2; TRBD2 aligns across 11 bases. With V trimmed by 2 bases and J by 3 bases, 2 bases remained unmatched. This CDR3 comprises 16 residues. Germline V CDR1 and CDR2: MNHEY, SVGAGI. The CDR3: CASSYGTSGYTGELFF. CDR3 sequence (DNA): TGTGCCAGCAGTTACGGGACTAGCGGATACACCGGGGAGCTGTTTTTT.

This chain connects TRBV6-5 to TRBJ2-6; 8 bases match TRBD1. Germline lookup yields CDR1 MNHEY and CDR2 SVGAGI. This CDR3 contains 16 residues. The ends lost 4 bases at V and 2 bases at J; junction bases unmatched: 4. CDR3 in DNA: TGTGCCAGCAGTTCCACGGACAGGGCTGGGGCCAACGTCCTGACTTTC. Its translation: CASSSTDRAGANVLTF.

This chain links TRBV29-1 with TRBJ2-5; 11 bases match TRBD2. The CDR3 is made up of 14 amino acids. Germline values: CDR1 SQVTM, CDR2 ANQGSEA. The CDR3 bases are TGCAGTTCTACGGGACTAGCGGCACAAGAGACCCAGTACTTC. Protein product: CSSTGLAAQETQYF.

The chain couples TRBV6-6 to TRBJ2-5; TRBD2 agrees at 8 bases. V shed 6 bases, J shed 4 bases, and the junction held 7 bases outside the gene matches. The V gene's germline CDR1 is MNHNY and CDR2 SVGAGI (reference sequence). The CDR3 totals 14 residues. The CDR3 nucleotides are TGTGCCAGCAGCACGGGACTAGATTTAGAGACCCAGTACTTC. As protein: CASSTGLDLETQYF.

The count of this clone is one. V usage is TRBV18 and J usage is TRBJ2-5; 7 bases agree with TRBD2. Trimming removed 1 base from V and 5 bases from J; junction bases left unmatched: 10. The CDR3 has 16 amino acids. CDR1 is KGHSH, CDR2 LQKENI, per germline. CDR3 bases: TGTGCCAGCTCACCACGGGCTAGCGGCCCGGGGGAGACCCAGTACTTC. Translating it yields CASSPRASGPGETQYF. The entire variable domain, with the rest obtained from reference TRBV18 and TRBJ2-5, is as follows: NAGVMQNPRHLVRRRGQEARLRCSPMKGHSHVYWYRQLPEEGLKFMVYLQKENIIDESGMPKERFSAEFPKEGPSILRIQQVVRGDSAAYFCASSPRASGPGETQYFGPGTRLLVL.